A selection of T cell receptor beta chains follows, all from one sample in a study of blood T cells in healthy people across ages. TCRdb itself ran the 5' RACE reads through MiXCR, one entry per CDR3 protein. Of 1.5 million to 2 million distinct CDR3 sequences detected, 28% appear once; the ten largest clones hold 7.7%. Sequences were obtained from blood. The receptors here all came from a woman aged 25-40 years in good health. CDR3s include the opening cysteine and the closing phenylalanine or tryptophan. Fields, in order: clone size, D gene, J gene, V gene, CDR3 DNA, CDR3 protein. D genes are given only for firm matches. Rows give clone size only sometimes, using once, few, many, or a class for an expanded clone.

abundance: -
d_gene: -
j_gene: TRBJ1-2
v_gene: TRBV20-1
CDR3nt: TGCAGTGCTAGGCGGGGGGGTGGCTACACCTTC
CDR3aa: CSARRGGGYTF

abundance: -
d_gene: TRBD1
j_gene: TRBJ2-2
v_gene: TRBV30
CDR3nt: TGTGCCTGGAGAGTCCGGGACAGGGTCGCCGGGGAGCTGTTTTTT
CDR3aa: CAWRVRDRVAGELFF

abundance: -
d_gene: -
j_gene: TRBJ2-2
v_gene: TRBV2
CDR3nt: TGTGCCAGCAGTGAAGGCAGGGGAAACACTGGGGAGCTGTTTTTT
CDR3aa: CASSEGRGNTGELFF

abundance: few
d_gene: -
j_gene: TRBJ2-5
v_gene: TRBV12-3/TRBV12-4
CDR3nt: TGTGCCAGCAGTCTCCCCAACCTCCAAGAGACCCAGTACTTC
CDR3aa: CASSLPNLQETQYF

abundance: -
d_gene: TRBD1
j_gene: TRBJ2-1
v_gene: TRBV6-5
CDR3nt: TGTGCCAGCAGTTACTCGTGGGACAGGTACAATGAGCAGTTCTTC
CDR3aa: CASSYSWDRYNEQFF

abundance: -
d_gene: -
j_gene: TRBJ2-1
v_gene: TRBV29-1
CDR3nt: TGCAGCGTTGTGGGTTACACTGAGCAGTTCTTC
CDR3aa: CSVVGYTEQFF

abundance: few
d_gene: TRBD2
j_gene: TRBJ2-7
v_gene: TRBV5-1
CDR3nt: TGCGCCAGCACGCGGGAGTTAACCTACGAGCAGTACTTC
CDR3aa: CASTRELTYEQYF

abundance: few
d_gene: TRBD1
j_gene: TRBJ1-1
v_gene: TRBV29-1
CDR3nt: TGCAGCGTCGACAGGGGATCTGAGGTCACTGAAGCTTTCTTT
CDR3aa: CSVDRGSEVTEAFF

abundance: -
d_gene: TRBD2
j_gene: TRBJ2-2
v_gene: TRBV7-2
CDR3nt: TGTGCCAGCAGTCTCGGTAGCGGGGGGGCCCGGGAGCTGTTTTTT
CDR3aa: CASSLGSGGARELFF

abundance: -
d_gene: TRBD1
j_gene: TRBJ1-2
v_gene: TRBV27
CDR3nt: TGTGCCAGCAGGACAGGGGGTCGGGGCTATGGCTACACCTTC
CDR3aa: CASRTGGRGYGYTF

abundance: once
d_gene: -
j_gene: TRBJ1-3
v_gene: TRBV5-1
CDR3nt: TGCGCCAGCAGAGTCGGACGGAATCTGGAAAACACCATATATTTT
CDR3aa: CASRVGRNLENTIYF

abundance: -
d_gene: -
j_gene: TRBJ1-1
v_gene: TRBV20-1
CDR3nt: TGCAGTGCTGCGGGACCCCTAAACACTGAAGCTTTCTTT
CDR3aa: CSAAGPLNTEAFF

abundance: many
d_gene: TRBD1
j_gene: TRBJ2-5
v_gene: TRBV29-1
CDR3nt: TGCAGCGCTTCCGACAGGGGGGGAGAGACCCAGTACTTC
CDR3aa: CSASDRGGETQYF

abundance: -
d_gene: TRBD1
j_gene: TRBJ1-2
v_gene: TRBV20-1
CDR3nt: TGCAGTGCTAGTAGACAGGGGGGTAGGGATGGCTACACCTTC
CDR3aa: CSASRQGGRDGYTF

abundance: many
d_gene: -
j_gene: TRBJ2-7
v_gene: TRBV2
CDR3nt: TGTGCCAGCAGTGAAGGGGCCCTCTCCTACGAGCAGTACTTC
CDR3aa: CASSEGALSYEQYF

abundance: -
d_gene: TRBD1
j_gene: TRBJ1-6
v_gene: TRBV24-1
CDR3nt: TGTGCCACCACCCGCCCGGACAGGGGGCCTTGGAAATCACCCCTCCACTTT
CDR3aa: CATTRPDRGPWKSPLHF